This T cell receptor beta chain was captured by sequencing in a study of blood T cells in healthy people across ages. General study findings and limits: There was no known CMV status for donors, so expanded clonotype changes were possibly confounded.

Comment on this clonotype: The antigen is unknown. Compared with germline, one end of the junction differs, possibly owing to a read error.

The CDR3 totals 14 residues. CDR1 is DFQATT, CDR2 SNEGSKA, per germline (reference sequence). A second PCR of about 6 to 11 cycles used a sample-barcoded 5' primer and a J-beta primer mix. Sequencing recovered at least 2.5 million CDR3-containing paired-end reads from each sample. MiXCR was run by TCRdb on the 5' RACE reads, yielding one entry per CDR3 protein. Of some 1,800,000 distinct CDR3 sequences in the sample, around 40% were seen once. The J gene is TRBJ2-2, the V gene TRBV20-1; 8 bases agree with TRBD1. The sequencing sample was made of blood. This TCR derives from a human donor in good health. The CDR3 here is CSARAQGATGELFF. CDR3 in DNA: TGCAGTGCGAGAGCCCAGGGGGCCACCGGGGAGCTGTTTTTT.